Each of the 15 T cell receptor beta chains below was sequenced from the same sample in a study of blood T cell repertoires in COVID-19. The protocol was immunoSEQ multiplex PCR, while the TCRdb copy is restricted to in-frame clones and leaves out a portion. The sample holds some 130,000 clones, about 92% seen once. The sequencing sample was made of peripheral blood. All receptors derive from a man in his forties or fifties with active COVID-19.

The V call is TRBV13, the J call TRBJ2-7, with a weak D call TRBD1 (6 bases). Germline lookup yields CDR1 PRHDT and CDR2 FYEKMQ (reference sequence). Trimming left V 7 bases short and J 0 bases short, with 16 bases between. CDR3 size: 15 residues. The CDR3 region has the DNA TGTGCCAGCAAACAGGGTTATAGGGACTCCTACGAGCAGTACTTC. As protein: CASKQGYRDSYEQYF.

V gene TRBV6-1 combines with J gene TRBJ1-2; D possibly corresponds to TRBD1 (6 bases). Germline CDR1 is MNHNS and CDR2 is SASEGT. V was shortened by 3 bases and J by 4 bases, with 6 bases between the two germline ends. This CDR3 region has 12 residues. The CDR3 sequence is CASSEDSYGYTF. CDR3 coding DNA: TGTGCCAGCAGTGAGGACAGCTATGGCTACACCTTC.

This sequence joins TRBV11-3 and TRBJ2-1, with a tentative D call TRBD1 (5 bases). V was shortened by 6 bases and J by 6 bases, with 21 bases between the two germline ends. Germline V gives CDR1 SGHNT, CDR2 YENEEA. The length of the CDR3 is 16 residues. CDR3 in DNA: TGTGCCAGCAGGTTTACAGGATTTGTTACCTCCAATGAGCAGTTCTTC. Translation gives CASRFTGFVTSNEQFF.

The gene calls are TRBV23-1 and TRBJ2-7; 7 bases fit TRBD1. Being an ORF, TRBV23-1 has a function that is uncertain. Unmatched junction bases numbered 8, after V lost 9 bases and J lost 3 bases. The CDR3 is 13 amino acids. CDR3 coding DNA: TGCGCCAGAAGACAGGGTTCGGTCTACGAGCAGTACGTC. Residues: CARRQGSVYEQYV.

A single count supports this clone. The chain recombines TRBV19 with TRBJ2-1; 8 bases map to TRBD2. The germline gives CDR1 LNHDA, CDR2 SQIVND (reference sequence). Trimming cost V 1 base and J 4 bases; bases outside gene matches: 12. The CDR3 covers 18 residues. Here the CDR3 reads CASSIALREGLTYNEQFF. The CDR3 DNA follows: TGTGCCAGTAGTATAGCCCTACGGGAGGGCCTGACGTACAATGAGCAGTTCTTC.

The chain links TRBV9 to TRBJ2-1; 9 nucleotides line up with TRBD1. The J segment lost 6 bases and the V segment lost 3 bases, leaving 7 bases of the junction unmatched. There are 15 residues in the CDR3. Germline V gene sequence: CDR1 SGDLS, CDR2 YYNGEE. Here the CDR3 reads CASSAGETGGNEQFF. The CDR3 bases are TGTGCCAGCAGCGCGGGCGAGACAGGGGGCAATGAGCAGTTCTTC.

V gene TRBV4-2 combines with J gene TRBJ2-7; 15 bases are a match to TRBD2. The CDR3 runs 18 residues. Trimming removed 3 bases from V and 0 bases from J; junction bases left unmatched: 6. CDR1 is LGHNA and CDR2 is YNFKEQ in the germline V gene. The CDR3 protein is CASSHKGTSGRSSYEQYV. CDR3 sequence (DNA): TGTGCCAGCAGCCATAAAGGGACTAGCGGGAGGAGCTCCTACGAGCAGTACGTC.

The V gene is TRBV3-1 (or the pseudogene TRBV3-2), the J gene TRBJ2-1; D is uncertain. V shed 0 bases and J shed 10 bases, with 7 bases lying between them. Germline V gives CDR1 LGHDT, CDR2 YNNKEL (reference sequence). The CDR3 loop spans 12 amino acids. CDR3: CASSQESREQFF. The CDR3, as DNA: TGTGCCAGCAGCCAAGAAAGTCGGGAGCAGTTCTTC.

This clone was picked up a small number of times. Other DNA sequences in this specimen translate into the identical CDR3. This chain uses TRBV20-1 with TRBJ1-5, with D perhaps TRBD1 (6 bases). The CDR3 extends over 14 amino acids. The V and J ends lost 3 bases and 4 bases respectively, with 13 bases between them. Germline V gives CDR1 DFQATT, CDR2 SNEGSKA (reference sequence). The CDR3 spells CSASRGQQNQPQHF. The CDR3 DNA follows: TGCAGTGCTAGTCGCGGACAGCAAAATCAGCCCCAGCATTTT.

The chain recombines TRBV7-8 with TRBJ2-2, with 7 bases matching TRBD2. The CDR3 sequence is 17 residues long. The trim removed 2 bases at V and 1 base at J, leaving 7 bases unmatched. Germline V CDR1 and CDR2: SGHVS, FQNEAQ. This chain's CDR3 is CASSLSGTTLNTGELFF. The CDR3 DNA reads TGTGCCAGCAGCTTAAGTGGGACTACCTTGAACACCGGGGAGCTGTTTTTT.

The rearrangement uses TRBV19 and TRBJ1-1; D gene uncertain. V was trimmed by 3 bases and J by 4 bases, leaving 9 bases between them. The CDR3 runs 13 residues. Looked up from germline, CDR1 is LNHDA and CDR2 is SQIVND (reference sequence). Here the CDR3 DNA reads TGTGCCAGTAGTATCTCGGGGATCACTGAAGCTTTCTTT. Residues: CASSISGITEAFF.

In its sample, this clone was seen once. The chain carries TRBV19 and TRBJ2-3; 7 nucleotides agree with TRBD1. CDR3 length equals 16 residues. The germline V gene has CDR1 LNHDA and CDR2 SQIVND (reference sequence). V was clipped by 4 bases and J by 2 bases; unmatched bases: 9. CDR3 protein: CASSTRQGSVTDTQYF. The CDR3 DNA follows: TGTGCCAGTAGTACTCGACAGGGAAGTGTCACAGATACGCAGTATTTT. The full variable domain, completed using reference TRBV19 and TRBJ2-3, is DGGITQSPKYLFRKEGQNVTLSCEQNLNHDAMYWYRQDPGQGLRLIYYSQIVNDFQKGDIAEGYSVSREKKESFPLTVTSAQKNPTAFYLCASSTRQGSVTDTQYFGPGTRLTVL.

V is TRBV30 and J is TRBJ2-3, with 13 bases that match TRBD2. The CDR3 is 19 residues long. With 2 bases clipped from V and 2 bases from J, the junction kept 13 bases outside the gene matches. Germline CDR1 reads GTSNPN; CDR2 reads SVGIG (reference sequence). The CDR3 protein is CAWSRGATGLAGSTDTQYF. The DNA of the CDR3 is TGTGCCTGGAGTAGGGGGGCTACGGGACTAGCGGGGTCCACAGATACGCAGTATTTT.

The CDR3 here is CAISSAGTGGEQYV. In nucleotides, the CDR3 is TGTGCCATCAGTTCGGCCGGGACAGGGGGCGAGCAGTACGTC. The J gene is TRBJ2-7, the V gene TRBV10-3, with 11 bases lining up with TRBD1. This CDR3 region has 14 residues. The germline V gene encodes CDR1 ENHRY and CDR2 SYGVKD. Germline trimming cut 5 bases from V and 6 bases from J; bases unmatched to any gene: 6.

V and J are TRBV19 and TRBJ1-1; D possibly corresponds to TRBD1 (5 bases). Germline V gene lookup returns CDR1 LNHDA and CDR2 SQIVND (reference sequence). The CDR3 covers 15 residues. Trimming stripped 7 bases from V and 5 bases from J, with 20 bases between. CDR3 nucleotides: TGTGCCAGTACCAAAATGTGGGGTGGGGCGACTGAAGCTTTCTTT. It is translated as CASTKMWGGATEAFF.